The source of this TCR beta chain is a study of T cells in Graves' hyperthyroidism and ophthalmopathy. Across the study: It was at initial diagnosis, before any treatment, that peripheral blood was collected. Findings and caveats of the study: Most thyroid clonotypes expanded above 0.001 were also detected in blood.

The CDR3 has 17 residues. V lost 1 base, J lost 0 bases, and 13 bases lay in between. CDR1 and CDR2 from the germline V gene are MNHNS and SASEGT. From less than 13 ml of fresh peripheral blood, PBMCs were isolated. In regard to this clonotype: Its specificity is unknown.

RNA transcripts served as the template for amplifying TCR beta CDR3 regions. The HTBI primer set drove a first-round RT-PCR of the TCR CDR3. One entry per CDR3 protein, called by TCRdb with MiXCR from the multiplex PCR reads. The repertoire holds roughly 400,000 distinct CDR3 sequences, roughly 14% seen once, with 25% to 30% in the top ten. Sequencing was performed on blood. This rearrangement joins TRBV6-1 to TRBJ2-1, with no clear D. The TCR comes from a woman between 18 and 30 years old with Graves' hyperthyroidism that later progressed to Graves' ophthalmopathy. CDR3 nucleotides: TGTGCCAGCAGTGAAGTCCTCGCGGAACGCTCCTACAATGAGCAGTTCTTC. It codes for CASSEVLAERSYNEQFF.